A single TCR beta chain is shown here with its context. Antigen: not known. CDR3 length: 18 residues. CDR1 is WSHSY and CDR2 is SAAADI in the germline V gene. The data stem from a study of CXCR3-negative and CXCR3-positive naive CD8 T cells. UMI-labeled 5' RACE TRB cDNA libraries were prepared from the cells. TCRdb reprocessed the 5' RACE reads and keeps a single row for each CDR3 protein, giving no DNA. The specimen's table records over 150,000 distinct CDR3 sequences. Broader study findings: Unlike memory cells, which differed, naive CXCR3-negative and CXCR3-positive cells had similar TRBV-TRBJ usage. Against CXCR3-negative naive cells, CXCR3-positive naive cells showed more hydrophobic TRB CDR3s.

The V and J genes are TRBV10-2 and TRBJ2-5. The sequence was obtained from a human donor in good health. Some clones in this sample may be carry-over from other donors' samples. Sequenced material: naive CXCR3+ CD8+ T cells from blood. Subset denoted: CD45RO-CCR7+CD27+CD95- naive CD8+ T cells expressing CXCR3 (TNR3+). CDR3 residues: CASSNNPHLLGTGETQYF.